This T cell receptor beta chain was sequenced for a study of cytomegalovirus exposure and HLA in healthy donors. Concerning this clone: Its antigen is undetermined.

Points from the study as a whole: A later analysis reportedly found that, within productive TCRs, an Asian-associated ancestry cluster had fewer N-insertions than the mean observed across the roughly 700 donors. In vitro work confirmed that a few CMV-associated chains recognize CMV antigens.

Germline-derived CDR1 and CDR2 are SGHNT and YYREEE (reference sequence). The CDR3 is 14 residues long. Trimming stripped 4 bases from V and 5 bases from J, with 15 bases between. Donors showed nominal health when sampled, although they likely had unrecorded immune exposures. The PCR used 60 Vbeta and 13 Jbeta primers. In the original workflow: Per a later analysis, the number of unique TCR beta chains was 75 million to 90 million, of which some 9.9 million were shared. Sequenced by immunoSEQ multiplex PCR; TCRdb stores in-frame clones only, minus some. That table gives V, J and clone size, and the DNA gave D and trimming. The profile shows about 97,000 clones, roughly 73% of them singletons.

The clonotype comes from a man aged 35 to 55 in good health and CMV-seronegative. The rearrangement links TRBV5-4 to TRBJ1-1; D remains ambiguous. The sequenced material came from PBMCs. Here the CDR3 DNA reads TGTGCCAGCAGCATAAAGGGAGGAGGGACTGAAGCTTTCTTT. The encoded protein is CASSIKGGGTEAFF.